This T cell receptor (beta chain) stems from a study of CD8+CD57+ T cells in acquired aplastic anemia (dated by TCRdb to the late 2010s). In the study overall: A mean of about 3.2 ug of DNA, ranging from about 0.2 to 27.4 ug, was extracted from sorted CD4+ and CD8+ cells. Mean read counts for healthy donor samples were around 10 million for CD4+ cells and under 14 million for CD8+ cells.

In the study, sorted CD4+ and CD8+ blood T cells from patients with severe aplastic anemia and from healthy subjects underwent deep sequencing of TCR repertoires. Ficoll-Paque density gradient centrifugation was used to isolate peripheral blood mononuclear cells. Before DNA extraction, CD4+ and CD8+ T cells were sorted with FACS or magnetic beads. The V end loses 2 bases and the J end loses 5 bases, and a stretch of 28 bases separates them. As encoded in the germline V gene, CDR1 is MNHEY while CDR2 is SVGEGT. The CDR3 covers 20 residues, taking in both the cysteine and the phenylalanine. The retained sequence is limited to the CDR3, 60 bases, with the frame set at the first base. Points the paper makes about the study in general: Although roughly 29 CD8+ CDR3 sequences were shared by patients and controls, these sequences appeared highly expressed in patients and within the immunodominant clones of patients. Between patients and healthy controls, no significant difference in CD8+ Simpson's diversity was found (P=0.060).

Profiling of TCR beta VDJ combinations and CDR3 sequences used genomic DNA as the template. An Illumina HiSeq 2000 was the platform used for TCR repertoire sequencing. Concerning the study's data processing: TRBV/TRBJ rearrangement plots, CDR3 size and DJ length profiles, and Simpson's diversity index were used to evaluate the repertoires. The immunodominant clone was defined as the most abundant DNA sequence in deep sequencing data. CDR3 amino acid sequences were screened for sharing across subjects and compared with published repertoires and the VDJdb database. TCRdb took the public reads, trimmed them with fastp at Q25, ran MiXCR for clone calling and kept in-frame beta chains. Each CDR3 protein gets just one entry, which takes the most common genes and DNA from the rows behind it. TCRdb, rather than the study authors, made the V and J calls. This sample lists 180,000 or so distinct CDR3 sequences; 46% were detected once. Jointly, the top ten make up under 3.5% of the sample.

About this clonotype: Its cognate antigen has yet to be identified. Nothing much larger sits one base from this clone, and base qualities are not available.

The source of this sequence is a human donor in good health. This chain is built from TRBV6-2 or TRBV6-3 and TRBJ2-1; the best D guess is TRBD2, with 5 bases matching. Sequenced sample: sorted CD4+, CD8+, or CD8+CD57+ T cells (not recorded which) from PBMCs. CDR3 reads: CASSYGFMRILAGGHNEQFF. Read as DNA, the sequence is TGTGCCAGCAGTTACGGTTTTATGAGAATATTGGCGGGCGGTCACAATGAGCAGTTCTTC.